This TCR beta chain originates from a study of molecular identifiers for immune sequencing clone quantification (dated by TCRdb to about 2018). Background on the whole study: In a replicate experiment, RNA from roughly 20,000 or 100,000 naive CD8 T cells was split into five aliquots, four of which were sequenced. This methods study benchmarked molecular-identifier clustering-based TCR repertoire sequencing (MIDCIRS) and TCR RNA copy counting, using CD8 T cells to do so.

The CDR3, cysteine through phenylalanine, is 11 amino acids long. This entry keeps only the CDR3 DNA: 33 bases, framed from base 1. V and J lose 4 bases and 5 bases, and a span of 9 bases separates them. For CDR1 and CDR2, the germline V gene (reference sequence) lists DFQATT and SNEGSKA. Libraries of naive CD8 T cells were built from anywhere between about 17,000 and 1,000,000 sorted cells, with 10%, 30% or 50% of the purified RNA used. Naive CD8 T cells were FACS-sorted as CD8+CD4-CCR7+CD45RA+ on a BD FACSAria II into RLT Plus buffer. To test detection sensitivity, Jurkat RNA equal to ten TCR copies was added to samples of roughly 18,000-1,100,000 naive CD8 T cells. CD8 T cells were enriched using RosetteSep CD8+ T Cell Enrichment Cocktail and Ficoll-Paque, and the enriched cells then underwent ACK red cell lysis. Results the study describes overall, beyond this receptor: Spiked-in Jurkat TCR RNA equal to a single cell's worth was reported to be detectable even within 1,200,000 naive CD8 T cells. Spiked-in Jurkat TCR RNA (around eleven copies' worth), which is not part of the donor repertoire, was contained in the naive libraries. In CMV-specific effector cells, over 98% of molecules were held by clones above 20 RNA copies, whereas under 1% of molecules were held by such clones in naive cells. Approximately 2.7 recovered TCR RNA copies per cell were obtained by modeling, versus about 10 by digital PCR, implying a capture efficiency of approximately 30%. Highly expanded clone sizes could be underestimated if identical TCR molecules share a barcode. When barcode sub-clustering was not used, chimeric consensus sequences inflated TCR diversity, with chimeras reaching as high as 47%.

Library method: PCR. Sequencing used a NextSeq 500. Preparation of bulk TCR libraries followed a previously described approach, with the TCR primers listed in Table S5. Purification of total RNA was performed with the Qiagen AllPrep DNA/RNA kit. Reads from multiple sequencing runs of the same library were pooled before analysis. Processing in the source paper ran as follows. Reads were retained only if an exact TCR constant sequence was present, and the retained reads were trimmed to 150 nt and grouped according to their 12-nt molecular barcodes. Reads in each barcode group were sub-clustered using a 15% Levenshtein threshold, and a quality-weighted consensus sequence was built for each RNA molecule. Non-functional sequences were removed, as were lower-count sequences one edit away from another. On the basis of fitting two negative binomial distributions, barcode sub-clusters with fewer than 20% of the maximum read count were discarded. TCRdb trimmed public reads at Q25 via fastp, called clones via MiXCR and kept in-frame beta chains. Identical CDR3 protein sequences are pooled into one entry, listed with their most common genes and DNA. V and J calls and clone size were set by TCRdb, not the authors. For this sample there are 97,000 or so distinct CDR3 sequences; approximately 25% appear just once. In total, the top ten clones hold under 1% of the sample.

Remarks on this clonotype: Its binding antigen is unknown. A read error may be the cause here, since a much bigger clone is one base away.

Sequenced sample: naive CD8+ T cells from blood, with Jurkat cell RNA spiked in. Sample cell subset or site, as interpreted from the label and publication: FACS-sorted CD8+CD4-CCR7+CD45RA+ naive T cells. The chain links TRBV20-1 with TRBJ2-7; possibly the D gene is TRBD2, per 5 matching bases. This TCR was sampled from a human donor in good health. Some libraries in this study had Jurkat cell RNA spiked in. The DNA is TGCAGTGCTACCCGCGGGCACGAGCAGTACTTC. This gives the protein CSATRGHEQYF.